These T cell receptor beta chains were read from a single sample in a study of monozygotic twins with cystic fibrosis. The repertoire was sequenced with immunoSEQ multiplex PCR; TCRdb's copy has only in-frame clones and lacks some. This table has about 23,000 clones, over 95% appearing once. Sequenced sample: blood. These receptors all come from a girl aged 10-17 years with cystic fibrosis. Each CDR3 is given with its conserved first and last residue. Each record gives: D gene, J gene, CDR3 length, V gene, clone size, CDR3 DNA, CDR3 protein. A D gene is named only where the DNA matches it firmly. A row's size may be missing; if present it is once, few, many or a size class.

. TRBJ2-3 13 TRBV5-1 . TGCGCCAGCAGCTTCTGGGGGCGAGATACGCAGTATTTT CASSFWGRDTQYF
TRBD2 TRBJ2-1 15 TRBV2 once TGTGCCAGCAGTTCGGTGACTAGCGGAATAAATGAGCAGTTCTTC CASSSVTSGINEQFF
. TRBJ1-5 14 TRBV7-9 . TGTGCCAGCAGCAGGGGAGGGGGCAATCAGCCCCAGCATTTT CASSRGGGNQPQHF
. TRBJ2-1 13 TRBV7-9 . TGTGCCAGCAGCCCCGCCGGTTACAATGAGCAGTTCTTC CASSPAGYNEQFF
. TRBJ1-4 13 TRBV29-1 . TGCAGCGTTCTTCAGGGAACTAATGAAAAACTGTTTTTT CSVLQGTNEKLFF
TRBD1 TRBJ2-1 15 TRBV7-9 . TGTGCCAGCAGCATAAGCTGGGACAGGGGGAATGAGCAGTTCTTC CASSISWDRGNEQFF
TRBD1 TRBJ1-4 16 TRBV13 . TGTGCCAGCAGCTCCCGGGACAGGGTGGGTGATGAAAAACTGTTTTTT CASSSRDRVGDEKLFF
. TRBJ1-2 15 TRBV7-2 . TGTGCCAGCAGCTTAATAAGGCAGGGTGATTATGGCTACACCTTC CASSLIRQGDYGYTF
. TRBJ2-3 16 TRBV5-1 . TGCGCCAGCAGCTTGGTTTTCGGTGTTAGCGCAGATACGCAGTATTTT CASSLVFGVSADTQYF
. TRBJ2-1 15 TRBV6-4 once TGTGCCAGCAGACAAGACAGCAGCTCCTACAATGAGCAGTTCTTC CASRQDSSSYNEQFF
. TRBJ1-1 12 TRBV29-1 once TGCAGCGTGCATAGGGTTGGCACTGAAGCTTTCTTT CSVHRVGTEAFF
. TRBJ1-5 16 TRBV23-1 . TGCGCCAGCCCGGACCGTCGGGAGGGGAGCAATCAGCCCCAGCATTTT CASPDRREGSNQPQHF
TRBD2 TRBJ2-2 15 TRBV7-7 . TGTGCTAGCAGCTTAGCGGGAGTTAACACCGGGGAGCTGTTTTTT CASSLAGVNTGELFF
. TRBJ2-3 15 TRBV7-2 . TGTGCCAGCAGCCGGCAGGGAGGAAACGCAGATACGCAGTATTTT CASSRQGGNADTQYF
. TRBJ2-5 15 TRBV15 once TGTGCCACCAGCAGAGCCACAGGGCCCCAAGAGACCCAGTACTTC CATSRATGPQETQYF
TRBD1 TRBJ2-1 15 TRBV9 . TGTGCCAGCAGCCCCCCGGGACAGGTCTACAATGAGCAGTTCTTC CASSPPGQVYNEQFF
. TRBJ2-2 16 TRBV30 . TGTGCCTGGAGTGGGTTAGAGACAGCATACACCGGGGAGCTGTTTTTT CAWSGLETAYTGELFF
. TRBJ1-1 13 TRBV4-3 . TGCGCCAGCAGCCAAGTGAGGAACACTGAAGCTTTCTTT CASSQVRNTEAFF
. TRBJ1-3 15 TRBV4-1 . TGCGCCAGCAGCCAAGGGATATCCTCTGGAAACACCATATATTTT CASSQGISSGNTIYF
. TRBJ1-1 13 TRBV14 . TGTGCCAGCAGCCGGGACACCCGCTCTGAAGCTTTCTTT CASSRDTRSEAFF
. TRBJ2-7 12 TRBV2 . TGTGCCAGTGGGGGGGCGACCTACGAGCAGTACTTC CASGGATYEQYF
TRBD1 TRBJ1-2 16 TRBV4-3 . TGCGCCAGCAGCCAAGCGGGACAGGGGACGTCCTATGGCTACACCTTC CASSQAGQGTSYGYTF
. TRBJ2-3 15 TRBV27 . TGTGCCAGCAGGCCGATAGCGGTCCGCACAGATACGCAGTATTTT CASRPIAVRTDTQYF
TRBD1 TRBJ2-6 20 TRBV30 . TGTGCCTGGAGTGTAGAACCCCCCGGACAGGCCTTCTCTGGGGCCAACGTCCTGACTTTC CAWSVEPPGQAFSGANVLTF
TRBD1 TRBJ1-3 16 TRBV6-1 . TGTGCCAGCAGTAAAGGGACAGGGTCATCTGGAAACACCATATATTTT CASSKGTGSSGNTIYF
TRBD1 TRBJ1-2 20 TRBV28 . TGTGCCAGCAGTTTTCCCCCACCCCGGGACAGGGGCCGAATCAACTATGGCTACACCTTC CASSFPPPRDRGRINYGYTF
TRBD1 TRBJ2-3 15 TRBV7-8 . TGTGCCAGCAGCTCGTACAGGGGCGTACGACATACGCAGTATTTT CASSSYRGVRHTQYF
. TRBJ1-2 15 TRBV11-2 . TGTGCCAGCAGCTTAGATGGGTGGGGAAACTATGGCTACACCTTC CASSLDGWGNYGYTF
. TRBJ2-4 15 TRBV5-8 . TGTGCCAGCAGCATTGGACCCGGTGGTGTGGACATTCAGTACTTC CASSIGPGGVDIQYF
. TRBJ2-1 15 TRBV6-5 . TGTGCCAGCAGTTATAATGTCGGGGGAGTGGGCGAGCAGTTCTTC CASSYNVGGVGEQFF
TRBD2 TRBJ2-1 16 TRBV4-2 . TGTGCCAGCAGCCACGAAGCGGGGAGCTCCTACAATGAGCAGTTCTTC CASSHEAGSSYNEQFF
. TRBJ1-4 14 TRBV18 . TGTGCCAGCTCACCCTTCACGTCTAATGAAAAACTGTTTTTT CASSPFTSNEKLFF
. TRBJ1-1 14 TRBV19 . TGTGCCAGTAGTATAGGACAGCTGAACACTGAAGCTTTCTTT CASSIGQLNTEAFF
TRBD1 TRBJ1-5 14 TRBV5-1 . TGCGCCAGCAGCCCGTGGGGACAGAATCAGCCCCAGCATTTT CASSPWGQNQPQHF
. TRBJ2-3 14 TRBV9 . TGTGCCAGCAGCGTAGCGCAGCACACAGATACGCAGTATTTT CASSVAQHTDTQYF
. TRBJ1-1 14 TRBV7-9 . TGTGCCAGCAGCCTGACAGCGTCGAACACTGAAGCTTTCTTT CASSLTASNTEAFF
. TRBJ2-1 12 TRBV9 . TGTGCCAGCAGCGGGACTCCCAATGAGCAGTTCTTC CASSGTPNEQFF
TRBD1 TRBJ2-3 15 TRBV4-3 . TGCGCCAGCAGCCAAGTTGGGACAGCAACAGATACGCAGTATTTT CASSQVGTATDTQYF
. TRBJ2-5 14 TRBV7-2 . TGTGCCAGCAGCTTATCTTGGGGGGAAGAGACCCAGTACTTC CASSLSWGEETQYF
. TRBJ1-5 15 TRBV28 . TGTGCCAGCAGTTTATTGGGGCAGGAGTATCAGCCCCAGCATTTT CASSLLGQEYQPQHF
TRBD1 TRBJ1-4 17 TRBV9 . TGTGCCAGCAGCTTCCGGGACAGGGGTCGGGGGACTGAAAAACTGTTTTTT CASSFRDRGRGTEKLFF
. TRBJ2-5 15 TRBV6-6 . TGTGCCAGCAGTTACTCGAAAGTTCCCCGGGAGACCCAGTACTTC CASSYSKVPRETQYF
. TRBJ1-3 16 TRBV4-3 . TGCGCCAGCAGCCAAGATCCCAGGCTCGCTGGAAACACCATATATTTT CASSQDPRLAGNTIYF
TRBD2 TRBJ2-1 15 TRBV2 . TGTGCCAGCAAACTTACTAGCGACTCCTGGGATGAGCAGTTCTTC CASKLTSDSWDEQFF
. TRBJ1-2 12 TRBV28 . TGTGCCAGCACGAGGGGACAAGTAGGCTACACCTTC CASTRGQVGYTF
. TRBJ1-3 15 TRBV2 . TGTGCCAGCGACCCCGCGGGGAGAAATGGAAACACCATATATTTT CASDPAGRNGNTIYF